This TCR beta chain was recovered during a study of blood T cells in healthy people across ages. The CDR3 is 17 amino acids. Germline lookup yields CDR1 MNHEY and CDR2 SMNVEV (reference sequence). Germline trimming cut 3 bases from V and 2 bases from J; bases unmatched to any gene: 6. Together with a sample-barcoded 5' primer, a J-beta primer mix was included in a second PCR lasting roughly 6 to 12 cycles. TCRdb fed the 5' RACE reads into MiXCR, producing one record per CDR3 protein. The sample shows some 560,000 distinct CDR3 sequences, around a quarter of them seen only once. The same specimen was also included in a second study, on T cells of mothers and their children. As reported in that work: Related mother-child pairs showed slightly, non-significantly higher overlap than unrelated pairs.

The sequence came from a boy between 2 and 10 years old in good health. The chain recombines TRBV27 with TRBJ2-6; 8 positions match TRBD1. Specimen: blood. The CDR3 bases are TGTGCCAGCAGTTTCCTCAGGACAGGGACTGGGGCCAACGTCCTGACTTTC. Its protein is CASSFLRTGTGANVLTF.